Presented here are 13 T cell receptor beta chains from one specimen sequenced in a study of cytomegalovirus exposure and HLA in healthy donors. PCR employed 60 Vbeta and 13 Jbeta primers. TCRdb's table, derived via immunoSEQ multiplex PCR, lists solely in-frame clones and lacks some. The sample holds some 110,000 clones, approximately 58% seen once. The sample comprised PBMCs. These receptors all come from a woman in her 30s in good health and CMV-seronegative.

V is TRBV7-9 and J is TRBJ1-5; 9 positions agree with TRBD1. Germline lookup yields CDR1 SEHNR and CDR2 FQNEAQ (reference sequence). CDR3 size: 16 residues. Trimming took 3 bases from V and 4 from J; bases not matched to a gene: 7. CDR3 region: CASSFGGDRVNQPQHF. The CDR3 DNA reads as TGTGCCAGCAGCTTCGGGGGGGACAGGGTAAATCAGCCCCAGCATTTT.

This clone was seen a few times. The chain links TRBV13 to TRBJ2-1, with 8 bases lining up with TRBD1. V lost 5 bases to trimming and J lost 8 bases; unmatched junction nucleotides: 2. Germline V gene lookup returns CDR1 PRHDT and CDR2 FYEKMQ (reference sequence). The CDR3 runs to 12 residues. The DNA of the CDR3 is TGTGCCAGCAGCCTGACAGGGGATGAGCAGTTCTTC. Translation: CASSLTGDEQFF.

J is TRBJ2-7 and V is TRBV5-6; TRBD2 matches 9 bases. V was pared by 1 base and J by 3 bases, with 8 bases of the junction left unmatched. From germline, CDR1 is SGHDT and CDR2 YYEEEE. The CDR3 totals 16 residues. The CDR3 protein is CASSLRRGGRDYEQYF. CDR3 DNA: TGTGCCAGCAGCTTGCGCCGGGGCGGGAGGGACTACGAGCAGTACTTC.

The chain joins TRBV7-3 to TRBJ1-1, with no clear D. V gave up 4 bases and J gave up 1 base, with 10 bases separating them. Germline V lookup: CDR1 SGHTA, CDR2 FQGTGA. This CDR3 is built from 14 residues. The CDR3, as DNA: TGTGCCAGCAGCTCCTCTGCAGGGAACACTGAAGCTTTCTTT. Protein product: CASSSSAGNTEAFF.

The CDR3 is CASSPRASRDEQFF. The CDR3 DNA follows: TGTGCCAGCAGTCCCCGGGCTAGCCGCGATGAGCAGTTCTTC. The chain recombines TRBV7-9 with TRBJ2-1; maybe TRBD2 (5 bases). This CDR3 comprises 14 residues. Germline loops: CDR1 SEHNR, CDR2 FQNEAQ (reference sequence). The V end lost 6 bases, the J end lost 8 bases, and 17 bases lay between the germline ends.

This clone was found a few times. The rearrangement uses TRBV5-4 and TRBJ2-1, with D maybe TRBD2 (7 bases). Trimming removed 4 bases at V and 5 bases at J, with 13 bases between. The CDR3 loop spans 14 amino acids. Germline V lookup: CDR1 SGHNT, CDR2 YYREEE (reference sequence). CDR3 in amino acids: CASSPGGRDNEQFF. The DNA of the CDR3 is TGTGCCAGCAGCCCCGGGGGGCGGGACAATGAGCAGTTCTTC.

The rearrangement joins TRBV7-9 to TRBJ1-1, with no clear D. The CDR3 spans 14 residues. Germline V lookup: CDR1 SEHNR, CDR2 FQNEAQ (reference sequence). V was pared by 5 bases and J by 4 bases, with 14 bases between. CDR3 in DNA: TGTGCCAGCAGCCCTACCACGTGGGCCACTGAAGCTTTCTTT. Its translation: CASSPTTWATEAFF.

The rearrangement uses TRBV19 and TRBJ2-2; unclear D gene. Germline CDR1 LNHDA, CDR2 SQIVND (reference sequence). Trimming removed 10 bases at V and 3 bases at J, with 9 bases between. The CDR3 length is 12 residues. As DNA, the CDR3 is TGTGCCACCCGCCGCGACACCGGGGAGCTGTTTTTT. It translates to CATRRDTGELFF.

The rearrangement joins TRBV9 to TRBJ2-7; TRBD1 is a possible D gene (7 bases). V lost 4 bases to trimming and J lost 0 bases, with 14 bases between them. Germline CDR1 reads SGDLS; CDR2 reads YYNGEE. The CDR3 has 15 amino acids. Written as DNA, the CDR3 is TGTGCCAGCAGCCCGGGCAGGGGGGACTCCTACGAGCAGTACTTC. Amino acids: CASSPGRGDSYEQYF. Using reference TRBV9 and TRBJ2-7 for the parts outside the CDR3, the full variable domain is DSGVTQTPKHLITATGQRVTLRCSPRSGDLSVYWYQQSLDQGLQFLIQYYNGEERAKGNILERFSAQQFPDLHSELNLSSLELGDSALYFCASSPGRGDSYEQYFGPGTRLTVT.

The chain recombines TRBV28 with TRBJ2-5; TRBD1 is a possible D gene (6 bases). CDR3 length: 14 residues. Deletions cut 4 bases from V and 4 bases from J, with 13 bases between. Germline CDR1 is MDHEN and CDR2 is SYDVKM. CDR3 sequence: CASSSPRGTETQYF. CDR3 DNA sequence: TGTGCCAGCAGTTCCCCCAGGGGCACAGAGACCCAGTACTTC.

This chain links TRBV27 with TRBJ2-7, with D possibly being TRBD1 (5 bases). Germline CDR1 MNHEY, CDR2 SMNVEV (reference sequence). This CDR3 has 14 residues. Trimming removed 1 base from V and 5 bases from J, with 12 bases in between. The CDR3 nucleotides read TGTGCCAGCAGTTTATTGGGTAGGGGAAACGAGCAGTACTTC. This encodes CASSLLGRGNEQYF.

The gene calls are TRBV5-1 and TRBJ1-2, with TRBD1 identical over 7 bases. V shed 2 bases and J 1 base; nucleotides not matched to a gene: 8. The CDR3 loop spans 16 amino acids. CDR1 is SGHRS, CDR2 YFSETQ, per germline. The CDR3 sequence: CASSLGPGQLNYGYTF. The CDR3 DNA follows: TGCGCCAGCAGCTTAGGACCGGGACAGCTTAACTATGGCTACACCTTC.

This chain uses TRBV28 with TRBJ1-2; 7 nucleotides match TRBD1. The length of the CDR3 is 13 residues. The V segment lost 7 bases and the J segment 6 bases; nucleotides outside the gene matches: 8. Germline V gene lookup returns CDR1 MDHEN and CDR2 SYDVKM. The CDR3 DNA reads TGTGCCAGCAAGCGTACAGGGGATAATGGCTACACCTTC. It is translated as CASKRTGDNGYTF.